The clone carrying this T cell receptor beta chain has only one observation. The CDR3 has 12 residues. Germline trimming cut 6 bases from V and 8 bases from J; bases unmatched to any gene: 5. The germline CDR1 and CDR2 sequences are LNHDA and SQIVND (reference sequence). This sample was included in a study of cytomegalovirus exposure and HLA in healthy donors. With 60 Vbeta and 13 Jbeta primers, the PCR was carried out. The protocol was immunoSEQ multiplex PCR, while the TCRdb copy is restricted to in-frame clones and leaves out a portion. The sample includes 150,000 to 250,000 clones, more than 65% of them seen just once.

The V gene is TRBV19, the J gene TRBJ1-2; 8 bases agree with TRBD1. Sample: PBMCs. The origin of this receptor is a girl aged 10 to 17 in good health and CMV-seropositive. The CDR3 region is CASRGQGGGYTF. CDR3 in DNA: TGTGCCAGTAGAGGACAGGGCGGCGGCTACACCTTC.